This TCR beta chain came from a study of blood T cells in healthy people across ages. Combining a sample-barcoded 5' primer with a J-beta primer mix, a second PCR ran for about 6 to 11 cycles. TCRdb fed the 5' RACE reads into MiXCR, producing one record per CDR3 protein. The repertoire consists of approximately 1,000,000 distinct CDR3 sequences, with around 43% occurring once and the leading ten covering about 20%. This clonotype was seen only a few times. Germline-derived CDR1 and CDR2 are DFQATT and SNEGSKA (reference sequence). The V end lost 5 bases, the J end lost 11 bases, and 22 bases lay between the germline ends. The CDR3 covers 14 residues.

The sequencing sample was made of blood. The chain is built from TRBV20-1 and TRBJ2-1; possibly TRBD2 for D (6 bases). The TCR comes from an older woman in good health. The CDR3 coding sequence is TGCAGTGCTGGGAGACCGGGACTGCAATATCAGCAGTTCTTC. Encoded protein: CSAGRPGLQYQQFF.